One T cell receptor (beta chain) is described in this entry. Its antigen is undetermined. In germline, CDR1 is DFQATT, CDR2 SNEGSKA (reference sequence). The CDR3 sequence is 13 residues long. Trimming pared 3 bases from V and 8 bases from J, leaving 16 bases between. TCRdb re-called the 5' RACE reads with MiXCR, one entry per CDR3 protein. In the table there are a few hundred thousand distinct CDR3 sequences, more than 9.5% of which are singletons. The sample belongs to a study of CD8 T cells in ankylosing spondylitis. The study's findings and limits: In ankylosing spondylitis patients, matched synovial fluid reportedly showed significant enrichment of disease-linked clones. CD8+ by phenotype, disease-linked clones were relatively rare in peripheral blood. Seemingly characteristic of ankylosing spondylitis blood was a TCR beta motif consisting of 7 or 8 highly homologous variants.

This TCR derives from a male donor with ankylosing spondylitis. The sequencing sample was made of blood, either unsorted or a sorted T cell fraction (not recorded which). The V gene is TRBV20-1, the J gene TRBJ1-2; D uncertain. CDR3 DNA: TGCAGTGCTAGTGCATTCTCGGGCTGGGGCTACACCTTC. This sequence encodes CSASAFSGWGYTF.